These T cell receptor beta chains were read from a single sample in a study of vaccination effects on CD4 cells after COVID-19. Clones were read by immunoSEQ multiplex PCR, and TCRdb kept only the in-frame ones, dropping some. Seen here are about 66,000 clones, roughly 79% observed once, and the top ten hold more than 0.85%. For these receptors, no antigen is known. Sequencing used CD4+ T cells from PBMCs cultured with HCoV-OC43 spike peptides, obtained after COVID-19 vaccination. These receptors originate from a human donor who received a COVID-19 vaccine. Each CDR3 is given with its conserved first and last residue. D genes are given only for firm matches. Only some rows state a clone size, as once, few, many or a class for expanded clones.

D gene: -
clone size: once
J gene: TRBJ1-1
CDR3 length: 14
V gene: TRBV6-5
CDR3 protein: CASSLRQGNTEAFF
CDR3 DNA: TGTGCCAGCAGTTTGAGGCAGGGGAACACTGAAGCTTTCTTT

D gene: -
clone size: -
J gene: TRBJ1-2
CDR3 length: 13
V gene: TRBV19
CDR3 protein: CASSINSNYGYTF
CDR3 DNA: TGTGCCAGTAGTATAAACAGTAACTATGGCTACACCTTC

D gene: -
clone size: -
J gene: TRBJ1-1
CDR3 length: 16
V gene: TRBV9
CDR3 protein: CASSVGSQGGGTEAFF
CDR3 DNA: TGTGCCAGCAGCGTAGGAAGCCAAGGGGGGGGCACTGAAGCTTTCTTT

D gene: -
clone size: -
J gene: TRBJ1-2
CDR3 length: 15
V gene: TRBV30
CDR3 protein: CAWSPLQGTSYGYTF
CDR3 DNA: TGTGCCTGGAGTCCTCTCCAGGGGACCTCCTATGGCTACACCTTC

D gene: TRBD1
clone size: -
J gene: TRBJ2-4
CDR3 length: 16
V gene: TRBV6-6
CDR3 protein: CASSSQGVVAKNIQYF
CDR3 DNA: TGTGCCAGCAGCTCCCAGGGGGTGGTAGCCAAAAACATTCAGTACTTC

D gene: -
clone size: -
J gene: TRBJ2-3
CDR3 length: 12
V gene: TRBV5-1
CDR3 protein: CASSLVTDTQYF
CDR3 DNA: TGCGCCAGCAGCTTAGTCACAGATACGCAGTATTTT

D gene: -
clone size: few
J gene: TRBJ1-3
CDR3 length: 11
V gene: TRBV12-3/TRBV12-4
CDR3 protein: CASSSGNTIYF
CDR3 DNA: TGTGCCAGCAGTTCTGGAAACACCATATATTTT

D gene: TRBD2
clone size: -
J gene: TRBJ2-3
CDR3 length: 19
V gene: TRBV11-3
CDR3 protein: CASSPGLAGGLTSTDTQYF
CDR3 DNA: TGTGCCAGCAGCCCGGGACTAGCGGGGGGGTTAACTAGCACAGATACGCAGTATTTT

D gene: -
clone size: -
J gene: TRBJ2-2
CDR3 length: 14
V gene: TRBV7-2
CDR3 protein: CASSWTRNTGELFF
CDR3 DNA: TGTGCCAGCAGTTGGACACGGAACACCGGGGAGCTGTTTTTT

D gene: TRBD1
clone size: -
J gene: TRBJ1-2
CDR3 length: 14
V gene: TRBV19
CDR3 protein: CASSPPGTGYGYTF
CDR3 DNA: TGTGCCAGTAGCCCCCCCGGGACAGGGTATGGCTACACCTTC

D gene: -
clone size: few
J gene: TRBJ1-6
CDR3 length: 14
V gene: TRBV19
CDR3 protein: CASSGLSNNSPLHF
CDR3 DNA: TGTGCCAGTAGCGGACTTAGTAATAATTCACCCCTCCACTTT

D gene: TRBD1
clone size: -
J gene: TRBJ1-4
CDR3 length: 11
V gene: TRBV28
CDR3 protein: CASSFSRGLFF
CDR3 DNA: TGTGCCAGCAGTTTTTCCAGGGGGCTGTTTTTT

D gene: -
clone size: -
J gene: TRBJ2-2
CDR3 length: 15
V gene: TRBV6-5
CDR3 protein: CASSYGDSNTGELFF
CDR3 DNA: TGTGCCAGCAGTTACGGGGATTCGAACACCGGGGAGCTGTTTTTT